This TCR beta chain was identified in a study of blood T cell repertoires in COVID-19 (dated by TCRdb to the early 2020s). For the wider study: Collaborator samples came from the United States, Italy and Spain and covered acute and convalescent phases of COVID-19. The material from the prospective study consisted of cDNA or gDNA derived from T cells, B-cell-depleted T cells, or PBMCs. The dataset comprised deeply sampled blood TCRbeta repertoires from subjects exposed to, actively infected with, or recovered from COVID-19. The repertoires were made available in a free public database intended to serve as a resource for research on the immune response to SARS-CoV-2. The samples were drawn from two sources: the first 160 participants of the ongoing ImmuneRACE study, and 950 to 1,500 subjects contributed by 6 global collaborators. Nearly every sample came with metadata listing a de-identified subject ID, COVID-19 status, age in years and sex. Where available, HLA class I and class II types were taken from metadata supplied by the sample provider and were not determined by assay-based typing.

TCRbeta CDR3 regions were amplified from genomic DNA by means of the immunoSEQ Assay, a bias-controlled multiplex PCR. On the authors' methods: Within the assay, amplification of reference gene primers was used to estimate how many nucleated cells each sample contained. To quantify the absolute abundance of each unique TCRbeta CDR3 rearrangement, sequence reads were collapsed and filtered. Productive Simpson clonality was computed per sample as the square root of Simpson's diversity index over productive rearrangements. TCRdb carries this immuneACCESS record with in-frame sequences only. Its versions omit some clonotypes, under half of them owing to an unresolved V gene in the studies checked, with the rest unexplained. D and trimming come from the DNA, and the V and J calls and clone size come from that table. The sample data list more than 250,000 clones, and around 80% of these were observed just once. Roughly 5.3% of the sample is in the top ten clones.

On this clone: No antigen is known for it. Qualities for individual bases were not recorded, and no much larger clone is one base off.

General findings and caveats noted by the study authors: The amount of clinical and demographic metadata varied by source and participant and was provided uncurated.

Participants in the prospective study were enrolled through a virtual design, were aged about 18 to 90 years, and lived in approximately 24 United States geographic areas. To assign participants to cohorts, the prospective study relied on clinical history that participants themselves reported in a screening survey and a study questionnaire. Exposed participants were defined as having been in contact with someone with a PCR-confirmed or clinician-diagnosed COVID-19 case within 2 weeks of study entry. Mobile phlebotomists in the prospective study collected whole blood, serum and a nasopharyngeal or oropharyngeal swab from every participant. Additional blood draws and questionnaires over an approximately 2-month period could optionally be provided by prospective study participants. Before DNA extraction, prospective study blood samples were shipped either frozen or at room temperature. The germline V gene encodes CDR1 MDHEN and CDR2 SYDVKM. Compared with germline, V lacks 7 bases and J lacks 4 bases; bases without a gene match: 6. The CDR3 contains 14 residues, cysteine and phenylalanine counted. Only CDR3 DNA is held: 42 bases, read in frame from base 1.

The rearrangement combines TRBV28 with TRBJ1-5; 8 bases in the junction line up with TRBD1. This receptor was obtained from a man aged 35 to 55 who had been exposed to COVID-19. The sample comprised PBMCs or T cells enriched from blood (not recorded which). The base sequence is TGTGCCAGCACCCCGACAGGGGCTAATCAGCCCCAGCATTTT. Translated, it reads CASTPTGANQPQHF.